This T cell receptor beta chain was documented in a study of blood T cell repertoires in COVID-19. Method: immunoSEQ multiplex PCR; TCRdb's copy keeps in-frame clones and lacks some. The sample shows 110,000 to 150,000 clones, around 82% of them seen only once. The CDR3 has 14 residues. V lost 2 bases and J lost 8, with 15 bases in between. CDR1 is MDHEN and CDR2 is SYDVKM in the germline V gene. The sequenced material came from PBMCs or T cells enriched from blood (not recorded which). This chain joins TRBV28 and TRBJ1-2; D call uncertain. The source of this sequence is a woman between 45 and 60 years old who had recovered from COVID-19. CDR3 in amino acids: CASSLVRAPRGYTF. DNA of the CDR3: TGTGCCAGCAGTTTAGTGAGGGCACCTCGGGGCTACACCTTC.